Below are 31 T cell receptor beta chains sequenced from a single sample in a study of T cell responses to AZD1222 COVID-19 vaccine. Clones were read by immunoSEQ multiplex PCR, and TCRdb kept only the in-frame ones, dropping some. The top ten clones hold 0.95% to 1% of a sample with approximately 190,000 clones, approximately 91% of them seen once. This specimen was peripheral blood, taken on day 0 of AZD1222 vaccination. The receptors were gathered from an adult in good health.

This chain links TRBV21-1 with TRBJ1-4; the table's D call TRBD1 went unverified against the DNA. TRBV21-1 is described as a pseudogene. This CDR3 is built from 14 residues. In DNA, the CDR3 is TGTGCCAGCATATACGGGACAGGTGCAGAAAAACTGTTTTTT. It translates to CASIYGTGAEKLFF.

Concerning this clone itself: At one of its ends the junction is not consistent with the germline gene, which may arise from a read error. The chain is built from TRBV28 and TRBJ2-7; 10 nucleotides match TRBD1. CDR1 and CDR2 (germline): MDHEN, SYDVKM. This CDR3 comprises 12 residues. DNA of the CDR3: TGTGCCAGCAGTTACTCCCGGGACAGGGGACACTTC. Translation gives CASSYSRDRGHF.

The chain joins TRBV7-2 to TRBJ1-3, with no clear D. This CDR3 comprises 14 residues. The V end lost 1 base, the J end lost 0 bases, and 4 bases lay between the germline ends. Germline values: CDR1 SGHTA, CDR2 FQGNSA. The CDR3 DNA follows: TGTGCCAGCAGCTTAGGGGACTCTGGAAACACCATATATTTT. As protein: CASSLGDSGNTIYF.

A single count supports this clone. This chain connects TRBV18 to TRBJ1-1; D might be TRBD1 (5 bases). CDR3 length: 14 residues. V shed 3 bases and J shed 5 bases, with 13 bases lying between them. The germline gives CDR1 KGHSH, CDR2 LQKENI. In DNA, the CDR3 is TGTGCCAGCTCACCGGGTGTGGGGGTAACTGAAGCTTTCTTT. It yields the protein CASSPGVGVTEAFF. Variable domain in full (rest from reference TRBV18 and TRBJ1-1): NAGVMQNPRHLVRRRGQEARLRCSPMKGHSHVYWYRQLPEEGLKFMVYLQKENIIDESGMPKERFSAEFPKEGPSILRIQQVVRGDSAAYFCASSPGVGVTEAFFGQGTRLTVV.

CDR3 in DNA: TGTGCCAGCAGTTTATCTGGGACCCTCAGCGGGGAGCTGTTTTTT. Translated, it gives CASSLSGTLSGELFF. The V call is TRBV27, the J call TRBJ2-2; either TRBD1 or TRBD2 may fit D (5 bases each). This CDR3 has 15 residues. V lost 0 bases to trimming and J lost 7 bases, with 12 bases between them. Per the germline V gene, CDR1 is MNHEY and CDR2 is SMNVEV (reference sequence).

The chain employs TRBV11-2 and TRBJ1-1, with 7 bases aligning to TRBD1. Trimming cost V 6 bases and J 1 base; bases outside gene matches: 2. Germline loops: CDR1 SGHAT, CDR2 FQNNGV. This CDR3 has 13 residues. The CDR3 region is CASSSGGNTEAFF. The CDR3 nucleotides read TGTGCCAGCAGTTCAGGGGGGAACACTGAAGCTTTCTTT.

CDR3 nucleotide sequence: TGCGCCAGCAGCCAAGGTATCCCCAGCCCCGCAGATACGCAGTATTTT. Amino acid sequence: CASSQGIPSPADTQYF. The rearrangement links TRBV4-3 to TRBJ2-3; D gene unclear. From germline, CDR1 is LGHNA and CDR2 YSLEER. The CDR3 extends over 16 amino acids. The V end lost 1 base, the J end lost 4 bases, and 15 bases lay between the germline ends.

The chain links TRBV5-1 to TRBJ2-5; D is undetermined. V lost 0 bases, J lost 4 bases, and 7 bases lay in between. This CDR3 has 13 amino acids. The germline V gene has CDR1 SGHRS and CDR2 YFSETQ. The CDR3 loop reads CASSLVPGETQYF. As DNA, the CDR3 is TGCGCCAGCAGCTTGGTCCCAGGAGAGACCCAGTACTTC. The whole variable domain, filled in from reference TRBV5-1 and TRBJ2-5, reads KAGVTQTPRYLIKTRGQQVTLSCSPISGHRSVSWYQQTPGQGLQFLFEYFSETQRNKGNFPGRFSGRQFSNSRSEMNVSTLELGDSALYLCASSLVPGETQYFGPGTRLLVL.

This chain joins TRBV10-3 and TRBJ1-1; 9 nucleotides agree with TRBD1. The CDR3 has 13 amino acids. Germline CDR1 is ENHRY and CDR2 is SYGVKD. V shed 8 bases, J shed 6 bases, and the junction held 7 bases outside the gene matches. In nucleotides, the CDR3 is TGTGCCATCCGGGACAGGGTGGATCCTGAAGCTTTCTTT. This codes for CAIRDRVDPEAFF.

The chain combines TRBV14 with TRBJ2-1; D gene unclear. Trimming took off 5 bases at V and 10 bases at J, with 18 bases between the two ends. Germline-derived CDR1 and CDR2 are SGHDN and FVKESK. The CDR3 runs to 14 residues. CDR3 DNA: TGTGCCAGCAGCAATTCCCCCCGCTCTTGGGAGCAGTTCTTC. Its protein product is CASSNSPRSWEQFF.

The chain couples TRBV29-1 to TRBJ2-1, with 7 bases matching TRBD1. J was trimmed by 4 bases and V by 1 base; bases with no gene match: 10. The CDR3 has 16 amino acids. Germline CDR1 reads SQVTM; CDR2 reads ANQGSEA. DNA of the CDR3: TGCAGCGTTGAAGGGTTACGGACAGGTCTGTACAATGAGCAGTTCTTC. Its translation is CSVEGLRTGLYNEQFF.

This clone was seen only once. This chain joins TRBV5-1 and TRBJ2-1; D unclear. Germline V lookup: CDR1 SGHRS, CDR2 YFSETQ. The CDR3 sequence is 14 residues long. The V end was cut by 0 bases, the J end by 2 bases, with 6 bases between. The CDR3 region is CASSLEGAYNEQFF. The CDR3 bases are TGCGCCAGCAGCTTGGAGGGCGCCTACAATGAGCAGTTCTTC.

The V gene is TRBV11-2, the J gene TRBJ2-3; 10 bases map to TRBD2. The V gene's germline CDR1 is SGHAT and CDR2 FQNNGV. The ends lost 5 bases at V and 2 bases at J; junction bases unmatched: 10. The CDR3 is made up of 17 amino acids. Written as DNA, the CDR3 is TGTGCCAGCAGCCAGCTAGCGGGAGAACGCTCCACAGATACGCAGTATTTT. It encodes CASSQLAGERSTDTQYF.

This clone was picked up a small number of times. The J gene is TRBJ2-6, the V gene TRBV6-5; weak D call: TRBD2 (5 bases). The V gene's germline CDR1 is MNHEY and CDR2 SVGAGI. The V end was cut by 4 bases, the J end by 0 bases, with 7 bases between. The CDR3 spans 15 residues. The CDR3 DNA reads TGTGCCAGCAGTTTAACTAGCTCTGGGGCCAACGTCCTGACTTTC. Encoded protein: CASSLTSSGANVLTF.

The count of this clone is one. The CDR3 DNA reads TGTGCCAGCAGCTGGGGACTAGTCTTCGGGACCCAAGCCAAAAACATTCAGTACTTC. Amino acids: CASSWGLVFGTQAKNIQYF. The rearrangement joins TRBV5-5 to TRBJ2-4; 8 nucleotides line up with TRBD2. V lost 3 bases, J lost 0 bases, and 14 bases stayed unmatched. Germline-derived CDR1 and CDR2 are SGHKS and YYEKEE (reference sequence). The CDR3 consists of 19 residues.

CDR3 coding DNA: TGTGCCAGTAGTATAGTTGCAGGGGGCACCTATGGCTACACCTTC. It yields the protein CASSIVAGGTYGYTF. The chain couples TRBV19 to TRBJ1-2, with TRBD1 identical over 8 bases. V shed 1 base, J shed 4 bases, and the junction held 5 bases outside the gene matches. Germline CDR1 is LNHDA and CDR2 is SQIVND (reference sequence). This CDR3 has 15 amino acids.

Comments on this clone: Its ends do not fully match the called genes, so a read error is possible. Other nucleotide sequences from this sample produce the same CDR3. The rearrangement uses TRBV5-1 and TRBJ2-7; D unresolved. CDR3 size: 13 residues. In germline, CDR1 is SGHRS, CDR2 YFSETQ. CDR3 DNA: TGCGCCAGCAGCTTGGGGAGCTACGAAGGGCAGTACTTT. It translates to CASSLGSYEGQYF.

This sequence joins TRBV3-1 (or the pseudogene TRBV3-2) and TRBJ2-7; 7 bases agree with TRBD2. CDR3 length: 15 residues. Germline V gene lookup returns CDR1 LGHDT and CDR2 YNNKEL (reference sequence). Unmatched junction bases numbered 3, after V lost 1 base and J lost 0 bases. CDR3 amino acids: CASSQGGTTSYEQYF. The CDR3 DNA reads as TGTGCCAGCAGCCAAGGTGGGACTACCTCCTACGAGCAGTACTTC.

V and J are TRBV7-9 and TRBJ2-3, with TRBD2 identical over 9 bases. The V gene's germline CDR1 is SEHNR and CDR2 FQNEAQ (reference sequence). Trimming at V came to 5 bases and at J to 5 bases, leaving 11 bases not matched to a gene. The CDR3 extends over 16 amino acids. The chain's CDR3 is CASSLGLAGLVDTQYF. The CDR3 DNA reads as TGTGCCAGCAGCCTAGGGCTAGCGGGACTGGTAGATACGCAGTATTTT.

The chain employs TRBV7-3 and TRBJ2-1; D might be TRBD2 (6 bases). The V end was cut by 1 base, the J end by 2 bases, with 18 bases between. Germline-derived CDR1 and CDR2 are SGHTA and FQGTGA. CDR3 length: 18 residues. CDR3 nucleotides: TGTGCCAGCAGCTTAAGTTCCTTAGGCGGGATGACCTACAATGAGCAGTTCTTC. Its translation: CASSLSSLGGMTYNEQFF.

J is TRBJ2-1 and V is TRBV29-1; TRBD2 agrees at 10 bases. This CDR3 comprises 18 residues. In germline, CDR1 is SQVTM, CDR2 ANQGSEA. V lost 1 base, J lost 4 bases, and 13 bases stayed unmatched. CDR3 sequence (DNA): TGCAGCGTTGAAGGGCACCGCACTAGCGGGGTAGTATACAATGAGCAGTTCTTC. This translates into CSVEGHRTSGVVYNEQFF.

The CDR3 DNA reads TGTGCCAGCGGCTTGAGGTACGAGCAGTACTTC. This gives the protein CASGLRYEQYF. The J gene is TRBJ2-7, the V gene TRBV2; D uncertain. Germline assignment: CDR1 SNHLY and CDR2 FYNNEI. The CDR3 consists of 11 residues. V shed 8 bases and J shed 4 bases, with 9 bases lying between them.

This clone was detected a few times. The CDR3 loop reads CASSSSTGPYEQYF. The CDR3 DNA reads as TGCGCCAGCAGCTCCTCCACAGGTCCCTACGAGCAGTACTTC. The rearrangement uses TRBV5-1 and TRBJ2-7, with D tentatively TRBD1 (5 bases). The CDR3 is 14 amino acids. The V gene's germline CDR1 is SGHRS and CDR2 YFSETQ. V was cut by 3 bases and J by 2 bases, with 12 bases left in between.

This sequence joins TRBV15 and TRBJ2-7; either TRBD1 or TRBD2 may supply D (6 bases each). The V end lost 0 bases, the J end lost 3 bases, and 9 bases lay between the germline ends. The CDR3 has 14 amino acids. CDR1 and CDR2 (germline): LNHNV, YYDKDF (reference sequence). The CDR3 region is CATSRDRGDYEQYF. The CDR3 DNA sequence: TGTGCCACCAGCAGAGATAGGGGGGACTACGAGCAGTACTTC. The entire variable domain, with the rest obtained from reference TRBV15 and TRBJ2-7, is as follows: DAMVIQNPRYQVTQFGKPVTLSCSQTLNHNVMYWYQQKSSQAPKLLFHYYDKDFNNEADTPDNFQSRRPNTSFCFLDIRSPGLGDTAMYLCATSRDRGDYEQYFGPGTRLTVT.

The gene calls are TRBV7-2 and TRBJ2-7; perhaps TRBD1 as D (6 bases). Trimming shortened V by 5 bases and J by 1 base, and 9 bases separated the two germline ends. The germline gives CDR1 SGHTA, CDR2 FQGNSA. This CDR3 region has 13 residues. In DNA, the CDR3 is TGTGCCAGCAGCGTGGACAGATCCTACGAGCAGTACTTC. Amino acids: CASSVDRSYEQYF.

This chain links TRBV7-9 with TRBJ1-5; D not certain. This CDR3 has 14 amino acids. The V gene's germline CDR1 is SEHNR and CDR2 FQNEAQ (reference sequence). Trimming shortened V by 5 bases and J by 6 bases, and 14 bases separated the two germline ends. The CDR3 spells CASSQGPDGQPQHF. The DNA for the CDR3 is TGTGCCAGCAGCCAAGGGCCCGACGGTCAGCCCCAGCATTTT.

This chain connects TRBV28 to TRBJ1-2, with a tentative D call TRBD1 (6 bases). With 6 bases removed from V and 8 bases from J, the gap between germline ends came to 16 bases. Looked up from germline, CDR1 is MDHEN and CDR2 is SYDVKM. The CDR3 is made up of 13 amino acids. The CDR3, as DNA: TGTGCCAGCAGCAATGGAGCAGGGGACGGCTACACCTTC. Amino acid sequence: CASSNGAGDGYTF.

The V and J genes are TRBV5-1 and TRBJ2-2, with 8 bases that match TRBD1. CDR3 length: 15 residues. V lost 6 bases to trimming and J lost 4 bases; unmatched junction nucleotides: 8. In germline, CDR1 is SGHRS, CDR2 YFSETQ. Here the CDR3 DNA reads TGCGCCAGCACACTCGGACAGGGAGGCACCGGGGAGCTGTTTTTT. Translating gives CASTLGQGGTGELFF.

This clone has a single count. The gene calls are TRBV5-1 and TRBJ2-1; D assignment may be TRBD1 or TRBD2 (6 bases each). V was shortened by 0 bases and J by 5 bases, with 21 bases between the two germline ends. Germline lookup yields CDR1 SGHRS and CDR2 YFSETQ. This CDR3 region has 18 residues. In nucleotides, the CDR3 is TGCGCCAGCAGCTTGGATTCGGGGGCTTCCCAGGGGCACAATGAGCAGTTCTTC. This encodes CASSLDSGASQGHNEQFF. The full variable domain, in which reference TRBV5-1 and TRBJ2-1 provide the parts outside the CDR3, is KAGVTQTPRYLIKTRGQQVTLSCSPISGHRSVSWYQQTPGQGLQFLFEYFSETQRNKGNFPGRFSGRQFSNSRSEMNVSTLELGDSALYLCASSLDSGASQGHNEQFFGPGTRLTVL.

This clone occurred a few times. The rearrangement joins TRBV7-9 to TRBJ1-4; D remains unclear. Germline V gene sequence: CDR1 SEHNR, CDR2 FQNEAQ (reference sequence). V was pared by 1 base and J by 8 bases, with 8 bases between. CDR3 size: 13 residues. Here the CDR3 DNA reads TGTGCCAGCAGCTTAGTGGCAGCCGAAAAACTGTTTTTT. It is translated as CASSLVAAEKLFF.

The CDR3 here is CASSFPDDGEKLFF. The CDR3 nucleotides are TGTGCCAGCAGTTTCCCAGACGACGGGGAAAAACTGTTTTTT. V gene TRBV28 combines with J gene TRBJ1-4, with no clear D. V dropped 3 bases and J dropped 8 bases, with 13 bases sitting between them. The length of the CDR3 is 14 residues. In germline, CDR1 is MDHEN, CDR2 SYDVKM.